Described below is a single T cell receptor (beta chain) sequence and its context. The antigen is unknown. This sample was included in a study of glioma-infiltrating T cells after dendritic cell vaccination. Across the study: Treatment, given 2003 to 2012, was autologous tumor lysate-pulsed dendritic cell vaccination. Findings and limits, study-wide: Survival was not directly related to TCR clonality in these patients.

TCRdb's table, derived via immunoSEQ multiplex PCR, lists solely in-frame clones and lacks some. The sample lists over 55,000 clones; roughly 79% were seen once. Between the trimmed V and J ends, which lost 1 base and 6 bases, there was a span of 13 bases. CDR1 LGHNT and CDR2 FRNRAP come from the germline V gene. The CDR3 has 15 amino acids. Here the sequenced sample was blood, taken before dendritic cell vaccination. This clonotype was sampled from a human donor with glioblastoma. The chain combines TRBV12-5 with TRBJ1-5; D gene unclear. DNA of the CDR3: TGTGCTAGTGGTTTGGGGCCGGGGTACGGTCAGCCCCAGCATTTT. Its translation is CASGLGPGYGQPQHF.